Listed below are T cell receptor beta chains from one sample, sequenced in a study of T cell changes during pregnancy in multiple sclerosis. Sequencing was performed with immunoSEQ multiplex PCR; in TCRdb, only in-frame clones are kept and a portion is missing. The sample has roughly 86,000 clones; approximately 92% are singletons. The sequencing here drew on peripheral blood, taken in the first trimester of pregnancy. Source of these receptors: a female donor with multiple sclerosis, enrolled in a pregnancy study. The CDR3 runs from the conserved cysteine through the conserved F or W. The D gene is left open where the match is weak. Clone size is stated in some rows and not others, as once, few, many or a class when expanded.

V,J,size,D,DNA,CDR3
TRBV5-1,TRBJ2-7,.,.,TGCGCCAGCAGCTTCCGGGAGAAGCAGTACTTC,CASSFREKQYF
TRBV2,TRBJ1-4,.,.,TGTGCCAGCAGCCCTGGGAGGGGTGAGGGAAATGAAAAACTGTTTTTT,CASSPGRGEGNEKLFF
TRBV28,TRBJ1-4,.,TRBD1,TGTGCCAGCAGTTTTTGGGGACAGACCCATGAAAAACTGTTTTTT,CASSFWGQTHEKLFF
TRBV19,TRBJ1-2,.,.,TGTGCCAGTAGTATAGAGGCCAGAAACTACACCTTC,CASSIEARNYTF
TRBV12-5,TRBJ2-3,.,.,TGTGCTAGTGGTTATGGCAGTAGCTCCCCAGATACGCAGTATTTT,CASGYGSSSPDTQYF
TRBV5-4,TRBJ2-1,once,TRBD2,TGTGCCAGCATCCCCAGGAGCGGGAGGGCCGGCAATGAGCAGTTCTTC,CASIPRSGRAGNEQFF
TRBV28,TRBJ2-3,.,.,TGTGCCAGCAGTCCATTGGGCGGGACCGTCCATTTT,CASSPLGGTVHF
TRBV28,TRBJ1-5,once,.,TGTGCCAGCAGTTCGGGGTTCAATCAGCCCCAGCATTTT,CASSSGFNQPQHF
TRBV2,TRBJ2-3,.,.,TGTGCCAGCAGTGGCGGGTTCGGCAAGACGCAGTATTTT,CASSGGFGKTQYF
TRBV7-9,TRBJ2-2,once,TRBD1,TGTGCCAGCAGCTTGTTGACAGGGACCAACACCGGGGAGCTGTTTTTT,CASSLLTGTNTGELFF
TRBV28,TRBJ2-7,.,.,TGTGCCAGCAGTACTTCCTACGAGCAGTACTTC,CASSTSYEQYF
TRBV5-4,TRBJ1-4,.,TRBD1,TGTGCCAGCAGCTCGGACAGGATACATGAAAAACTGTTTTTT,CASSSDRIHEKLFF
TRBV28,TRBJ2-5,.,.,TGTGCCAGCAGTTTTCAACCGGGACTCAGAGGCGAGACCCAGTACTTC,CASSFQPGLRGETQYF
TRBV7-8,TRBJ2-1,.,.,TGTGCCAGCAGCTTAGTAAGTGCAGAGCGGTTCTTC,CASSLVSAERFF
TRBV6-5,TRBJ2-2,few,.,TGTGCCAGCAGTTCCGACTACCCGACGAACACCGGGGAGCTGTTTTTT,CASSSDYPTNTGELFF
TRBV9,TRBJ1-3,few,TRBD1,TGTGCCAGCAGCTCACTGGGACAGTACTCTGGAAACACCATATATTTT,CASSSLGQYSGNTIYF
TRBV10-3,TRBJ2-4,.,TRBD2,TGTGCCACCAGAGAGCGGGGGGCCAAAAACATTCAGTACTTC,CATRERGAKNIQYF
TRBV6-6,TRBJ2-1,once,.,TGTGCCAGCAGTTATCTAGGGGCCAATGAGCAGTTCTTC,CASSYLGANEQFF
TRBV4-2,TRBJ2-7,.,TRBD2,TGTGCCAGCAGCCAATCTGCGGGAGTAAGCTACGAGCAGTACTTC,CASSQSAGVSYEQYF
TRBV5-4,TRBJ1-1,.,.,TGTGCCAGCAGCCCCCTCGGGGTAGGGATGAACACTGAAGCTTTCTTT,CASSPLGVGMNTEAFF
TRBV27,TRBJ2-2,.,TRBD1,TGTGCCAGCAGCAAACGGACAGGGAACACCGGGGAGCTGTTTTTT,CASSKRTGNTGELFF
TRBV5-4,TRBJ2-3,.,.,TGTGCCAGCAGTACGGGATTACTGGCAGATACGCAGTATTTT,CASSTGLLADTQYF
TRBV5-1,TRBJ2-7,.,TRBD2,TGCGCCAGCAGCTTGGCCGGGGGTAGCGGGAGGTCCTACGAGCAGTACTTC,CASSLAGGSGRSYEQYF
TRBV5-3,TRBJ1-1,.,.,TGTGCCAGAAGCCCCTGGACAGCGAACACTGAAGCTTTCTTT,CARSPWTANTEAFF
TRBV19,TRBJ2-3,.,.,TGTGCCAGTAGTACCCCAGTAACCCCAGATGGAGATACGCAGTATTTT,CASSTPVTPDGDTQYF
TRBV11-2,TRBJ2-4,.,TRBD1,TGTGCCAGCAGCTCATTCCGGGACAGGGGGATAGCCAAAAACATTCAGTACTTC,CASSSFRDRGIAKNIQYF
TRBV21-1,TRBJ2-3,.,.,TGTGCCAGCAACCCCAGGCGGACACTCTACACAGTAGATACGCAGTATTTT,CASNPRRTLYTVDTQYF
TRBV7-2,TRBJ2-5,.,TRBD1,TGTGCCAGCAGCCCCTGGACAGGAAAAGAGACCCAGTACTTC,CASSPWTGKETQYF
TRBV19,TRBJ1-1,.,.,TGTGCCAGTAGTAAGTGGGGGGGAGGCCCTGAAGCTTTCTTT,CASSKWGGGPEAFF
TRBV7-8,TRBJ1-5,.,TRBD1,TGTGCCAGCAGCTCGGGGATAGGGGGCAGTCAGCCCCAGCATTTT,CASSSGIGGSQPQHF
TRBV4-1,TRBJ2-3,.,.,TGCGCCAGCAGCCAAGATTTTGCTCCAGCGGGTCTGACAGATACGCAGTATTTT,CASSQDFAPAGLTDTQYF
TRBV5-1,TRBJ2-7,.,.,TGCGCCAGCAGCTTAACCGCCCCGGGGAACGAGCAGTACTTC,CASSLTAPGNEQYF
TRBV7-9,TRBJ2-6,.,.,TGTGCCAGCAGCTTTCCCATCCAGATCACCTCTGGGGCCAACGTCCTGACTTTC,CASSFPIQITSGANVLTF
TRBV2,TRBJ2-5,once,TRBD1,TGTGCCAGCAGTGACCGACAGGGGGCGTTGGAGACCCAGTACTTC,CASSDRQGALETQYF
TRBV5-4,TRBJ2-5,once,TRBD2,TGTGCCAGCAGCCTGCGACTAGCGGGAGGGCAAGAGACCCAGTACTTC,CASSLRLAGGQETQYF
TRBV2,TRBJ2-2,.,TRBD1,TGTGCCAGCAGGTCAGGGGGCCCGAACACCGGGGAGCTGTTTTTT,CASRSGGPNTGELFF
TRBV5-1,TRBJ1-5,.,TRBD1,TGCGCCAGCACCCCCCGCGACAGGGAGCCCCAGCATTTT,CASTPRDREPQHF
TRBV28,TRBJ2-1,once,TRBD1,TGTGCCAGCAGTTTTCGGACAGGGGAGGTGGGCGAGGAGTTCTTC,CASSFRTGEVGEEFF
TRBV19,TRBJ2-3,.,.,TGTGCCAGTAGTATTGTCGGTATCGCAGATACGCAGTATTTT,CASSIVGIADTQYF
TRBV13,TRBJ2-1,.,TRBD2,TGTGCCAGCAGCACCGGGACTAGCGGGAGACTCTACAATGAGCAGTTCTTC,CASSTGTSGRLYNEQFF
TRBV19,TRBJ2-1,once,TRBD2,TGTGCCAGTAGTATCGTAGCGGGAGAATTCTACAATGAGCAGTTCTTC,CASSIVAGEFYNEQFF
TRBV6-5,TRBJ2-7,once,TRBD2,TGTGCCAGCAGTTACTCCTTGCTAGCGGCCTACGAGCAGTACTTC,CASSYSLLAAYEQYF
TRBV19,TRBJ2-2,.,TRBD2,TGTGCCAGTAGTATGTTGCGGGAGGGCCGGGAGCTGTTTTTT,CASSMLREGRELFF
TRBV7-3,TRBJ2-1,.,TRBD2,TGTGCCAGCAGCTTAGGGTTCGGGAGCGGGAAGAATGAGCAGTTCTTC,CASSLGFGSGKNEQFF
TRBV29-1,TRBJ1-5,.,.,TGCAGCGTTGCAGAGGGCGGCAATCAGCCCCAGCATTTT,CSVAEGGNQPQHF
TRBV9,TRBJ2-5,.,TRBD2,TGTGCCAGCAGCCTTAGCGGGAGGGCCTCGGAGACCCAGTACTTC,CASSLSGRASETQYF
TRBV7-2,TRBJ2-5,.,.,TGTGCCAGCAGCTTAGCACCCCTCCTAGGTGGGGGGATTGCCCAAGAGACCCAGTACTTC,CASSLAPLLGGGIAQETQYF
TRBV28,TRBJ1-5,once,TRBD1,TGTGCCAGCAGGGGACAGTTTAGCAATCAGCCCCAGCATTTT,CASRGQFSNQPQHF
TRBV5-4,TRBJ2-2,.,TRBD2,TGTGCCAGCAGCTTGGAAGGACTAGCGAATACCGGGGAGCTGTTTTTT,CASSLEGLANTGELFF
TRBV19,TRBJ1-5,.,.,TGTGCCAGTAGTATAAATTCAGGGATCCTAAGCAATCAGCCCCAGCATTTT,CASSINSGILSNQPQHF
TRBV11-2,TRBJ2-1,.,.,TGTGCCAGCAGCTTAAGCGCGAGCTCCTACAATGAGCAGTTCTTC,CASSLSASSYNEQFF
TRBV6-5,TRBJ2-1,.,TRBD2,TGTGCCAGCAGTTATGGGTTAGCGGGAGCCGGGGAGCAGTTCTTC,CASSYGLAGAGEQFF
TRBV2,TRBJ2-2,once,TRBD2,TGTGCCAGCAAGGAGCGGGAGAACACCGGGGAGCTGTTTTTT,CASKERENTGELFF
TRBV6-5,TRBJ2-7,.,TRBD1,TGTGCCAGCAGTTATAGACAGGGGGACCGGGAGCAGTACTTC,CASSYRQGDREQYF
TRBV7-6,TRBJ2-7,.,TRBD2,TGTGCCAGCAGTCCTAGCGGGAGGGGCGAGCAGTACTTC,CASSPSGRGEQYF
TRBV5-1,TRBJ2-7,.,TRBD2,TGCGCCAGCACCAGACTAGCGGGAGACCACGAGCAGTACTTC,CASTRLAGDHEQYF
TRBV2,TRBJ2-7,.,TRBD1,TGTGCCAGCAGCTCCGGGACAGGGTACGAGCAGTACTTC,CASSSGTGYEQYF